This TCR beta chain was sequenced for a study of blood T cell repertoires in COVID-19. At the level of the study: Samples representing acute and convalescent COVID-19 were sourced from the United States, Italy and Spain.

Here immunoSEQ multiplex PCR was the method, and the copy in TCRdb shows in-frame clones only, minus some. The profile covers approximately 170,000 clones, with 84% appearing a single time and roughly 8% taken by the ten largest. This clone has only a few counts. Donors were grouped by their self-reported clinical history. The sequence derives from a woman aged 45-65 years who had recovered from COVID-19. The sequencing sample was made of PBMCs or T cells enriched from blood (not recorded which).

The CDR3 reads CASSFGNTEAFF. The CDR3, as DNA: TGTGCCAGCAGCTTCGGGAACACTGAAGCTTTCTTT. V usage is TRBV7-9 and J usage is TRBJ1-1; D gene ambiguous. V was clipped by 3 bases and J by 1 base, with 3 bases between them. Germline V gene lookup returns CDR1 SEHNR and CDR2 FQNEAQ (reference sequence). The CDR3 consists of 12 residues.